The sequence of this TCR beta chain was determined in a study of shared clonotypes between healthy human individuals. In germline, CDR1 is MGHRA, CDR2 YSYEKL. This CDR3 spans 13 amino acids. Trimming cost V 0 bases and J 8 bases, with 10 bases left between them. TCRdb keeps only in-frame clones here, not all; method: immunoSEQ multiplex PCR. The sample comprises approximately 440,000 clones, around 77% of which are singletons, and approximately 12% rests with the top ten. The origin of this receptor is a woman aged 40 to 49 in good health. Some clones in this sample may be carry-over from other donors' samples. The J gene is TRBJ1-2, the V gene TRBV4-1; D might be TRBD1 (6 bases). Sequenced input: PBMCs. Written as DNA, the CDR3 is TGCGCCAGCAGCCAAGATCAGGGGTACGGCTACACCTTC. Translation gives CASSQDQGYGYTF.